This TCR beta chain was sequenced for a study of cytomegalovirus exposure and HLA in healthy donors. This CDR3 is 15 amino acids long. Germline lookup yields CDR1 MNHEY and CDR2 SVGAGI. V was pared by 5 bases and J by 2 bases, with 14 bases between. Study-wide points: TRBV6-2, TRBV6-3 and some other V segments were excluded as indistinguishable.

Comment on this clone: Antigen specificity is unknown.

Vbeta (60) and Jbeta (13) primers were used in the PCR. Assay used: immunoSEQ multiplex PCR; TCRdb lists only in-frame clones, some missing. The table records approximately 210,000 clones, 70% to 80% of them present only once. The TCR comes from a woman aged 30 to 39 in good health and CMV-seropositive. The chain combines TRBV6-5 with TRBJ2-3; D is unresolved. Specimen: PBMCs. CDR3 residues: CASSQTLEATDTQYF. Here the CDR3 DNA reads TGTGCCAGCAGTCAGACCCTAGAAGCCACAGATACGCAGTATTTT.